A selection of T cell receptor beta chains follows, all from one sample in a study of shared clonotypes between healthy human individuals. Profiling relied on immunoSEQ multiplex PCR, and the TCRdb table lists in-frame clones only, not all of them. The sample has 750,000 to 1,000,000 clones, roughly 92% seen once. The sequencing sample was made of naive CD8+ T cells sorted from blood. These receptor sequences come from a man between 25 and 39 years old in good health. CDR3s include the opening cysteine and the closing phenylalanine or tryptophan. D genes are given only for firm matches. Some rows have no size entry. The others give once, few or many, or a class for an expanded clone.

D gene	V gene	J gene	clone size	CDR3 protein	CDR3 DNA
NA	TRBV27	TRBJ2-7	NA	CASGPYEQYF	TGTGCCAGCGGACCCTACGAGCAGTACTTC
TRBD1	TRBV28	TRBJ1-5	NA	CASSSGGDQPQHF	TGTGCCAGCAGTTCAGGGGGCGATCAGCCCCAGCATTTT
TRBD1	TRBV7-9	TRBJ2-2	NA	CASSFPGQGRTGELFF	TGTGCCAGCAGCTTTCCCGGACAGGGTAGGACCGGGGAGCTGTTTTTT
NA	TRBV4-2	TRBJ2-7	NA	CASSLGLTYEQYF	TGTGCCAGCAGCTTGGGACTGACCTACGAGCAGTACTTC
NA	TRBV27	TRBJ2-3	NA	CASSLSRGSIPDTQYF	TGTGCCAGCAGTTTATCGAGGGGCTCAATCCCAGATACGCAGTATTTT
NA	TRBV7-9	TRBJ1-5	NA	CASSLGQSNQPQHF	TGTGCCAGCAGCTTGGGGCAGAGCAATCAGCCCCAGCATTTT
TRBD1	TRBV15	TRBJ1-5	NA	CATSKDRGGQPQHF	TGTGCCACCAGCAAGGACAGGGGTGGCCAGCCCCAGCATTTT
NA	TRBV11-2	TRBJ2-1	NA	CASSSPGQVYNEQFF	TGTGCCAGCAGCTCCCCGGGGCAGGTCTACAATGAGCAGTTCTTC
TRBD1	TRBV4-3	TRBJ1-3	NA	CASSQDGDSSSGNTIYF	TGCGCCAGCAGCCAAGATGGGGACAGCAGCTCTGGAAACACCATATATTTT
NA	TRBV5-1	TRBJ1-2	NA	CASSQGTANYGYTF	TGCGCCAGCAGCCAAGGGACGGCGAACTATGGCTACACCTTC
NA	TRBV19	TRBJ2-1	NA	CASSIAGDFNEQFF	TGTGCCAGTAGTATAGCGGGAGATTTTAATGAGCAGTTCTTC
NA	TRBV9	TRBJ2-1	once	CASSVASGGPRDNEQFF	TGTGCCAGCAGCGTAGCGAGTGGCGGACCGAGGGACAATGAGCAGTTCTTC
NA	TRBV9	TRBJ2-2	NA	CASSVAHTGELFF	TGTGCCAGCAGCGTAGCTCACACCGGGGAGCTGTTTTTT
NA	TRBV9	TRBJ1-2	NA	CASSDAYGYTF	TGTGCCAGCAGCGACGCCTATGGCTACACCTTC
TRBD1	TRBV9	TRBJ2-7	NA	CASSVAGQVGNEQYF	TGTGCCAGCAGCGTAGCGGGACAGGTCGGTAACGAGCAGTACTTC
TRBD2	TRBV6-1	TRBJ2-4	NA	CASSEARGGYIQYF	TGTGCCAGCAGTGAAGCGCGGGGGGGCTACATTCAGTACTTC
NA	TRBV10-1	TRBJ2-5	NA	CASSLDFWTPILETQYF	TGCGCCAGCAGCCTAGATTTCTGGACACCTATTTTGGAGACCCAGTACTTC
NA	TRBV7-9	TRBJ2-6	once	CASSLASGSGANVLTF	TGTGCCAGCAGCTTAGCGTCGGGCTCTGGGGCCAACGTCCTGACTTTC
NA	TRBV23-1	TRBJ1-5	NA	CASSQFGSSNQPQHF	TGCGCCAGCAGTCAATTTGGGTCTTCCAATCAGCCCCAGCATTTT
NA	TRBV13	TRBJ2-1	NA	CASSDRLSSYNEQFF	TGTGCCAGCAGCGACAGACTAAGCTCCTACAATGAGCAGTTCTTC
NA	TRBV4-1	TRBJ2-7	NA	CASSQDLTYEQYF	TGCGCCAGCAGCCAAGACCTCACCTACGAGCAGTACTTC
NA	TRBV27	TRBJ2-3	NA	CASSSYRDTDTQYF	TGTGCCAGCAGTTCTTACAGGGACACAGATACGCAGTATTTT
NA	TRBV20-1	TRBJ1-1	NA	CSANRGPEAFF	TGCAGTGCTAATCGGGGCCCTGAAGCTTTCTTT
TRBD1	TRBV7-6	TRBJ1-4	NA	CASSQGGAREKLFF	TGTGCCAGCAGCCAGGGGGGGGCAAGGGAAAAACTGTTTTTT
NA	TRBV29-1	TRBJ1-2	NA	CSADPGQPLGYTF	TGCAGCGCCGACCCTGGACAGCCTCTTGGCTACACCTTC
TRBD1	TRBV19	TRBJ1-2	NA	CASSGGGSLGYTF	TGTGCCAGTAGTGGAGGGGGCTCGCTCGGCTACACCTTC
NA	TRBV6-6	TRBJ2-1	NA	CASLSGVNEQFF	TGTGCCAGCCTCTCCGGGGTAAATGAGCAGTTCTTC
TRBD1	TRBV27	TRBJ2-7	NA	CASRTTGGYEQYF	TGTGCCAGCAGGACGACAGGGGGCTACGAGCAGTACTTC
TRBD1	TRBV4-1	TRBJ2-7	NA	CASSQDRTGYYEQYF	TGCGCCAGCAGCCAAGATCGGACAGGGTATTACGAGCAGTACTTC
NA	TRBV5-6	TRBJ1-1	NA	CASSGLIGKGAFF	TGTGCCAGCAGCGGGCTTATCGGGAAGGGAGCTTTCTTT
NA	TRBV5-1	TRBJ1-2	NA	CASSLVAEAYGYTF	TGCGCCAGCAGCTTGGTGGCAGAAGCCTATGGCTACACCTTC
NA	TRBV7-9	TRBJ1-5	NA	CASSLGQNQPQHF	TGTGCCAGCAGCTTAGGCCAGAATCAGCCCCAGCATTTT
TRBD1	TRBV9	TRBJ1-5	NA	CASSLTGGLGQPQHF	TGTGCCAGCAGTTTAACAGGGGGTTTAGGTCAGCCCCAGCATTTT
NA	TRBV27	TRBJ2-5	NA	CASSLSGGSSSLETQYF	TGTGCCAGCAGTTTATCAGGCGGGTCTAGCAGCTTAGAGACCCAGTACTTC
NA	TRBV25-1	TRBJ2-3	few	CASSLQGGDTQYF	TGTGCCAGCAGTCTTCAGGGTGGCGATACGCAGTATTTT
NA	TRBV27	TRBJ2-5	NA	CASNPEGGGLETQYF	TGTGCCAGCAACCCCGAGGGAGGGGGGCTGGAGACCCAGTACTTC
TRBD2	TRBV9	TRBJ2-1	NA	CASSVPRGGSMNEQFF	TGTGCCAGCAGCGTCCCCAGAGGCGGGAGTATGAATGAGCAGTTCTTC
NA	TRBV10-1	TRBJ2-1	NA	CASLRVGLGNEQFF	TGCGCCAGCCTCCGGGTGGGTTTGGGGAATGAGCAGTTCTTC
NA	TRBV7-8	TRBJ2-1	once	CASSLSGAEQFF	TGTGCCAGCAGCTTATCCGGCGCTGAGCAGTTCTTC
TRBD2	TRBV5-1	TRBJ2-7	NA	CASRTGLADHYEQYF	TGCGCCAGCAGAACCGGACTAGCGGACCACTACGAGCAGTACTTC
TRBD2	TRBV5-4	TRBJ2-3	NA	CASSLSGGSADTQYF	TGTGCCAGCAGCTTGTCGGGAGGGTCGGCAGATACGCAGTATTTT
NA	TRBV27	TRBJ1-3	once	CASSIRSGAITYF	TGTGCCAGCAGTATCCGGTCGGGAGCTATAACGTATTTT
TRBD2	TRBV5-1	TRBJ2-1	NA	CASSQTSGDYNEQFF	TGCGCCAGCAGCCAGACTAGCGGGGATTACAATGAGCAGTTCTTC
NA	TRBV27	TRBJ2-1	NA	CASSQLTWDEQFF	TGTGCCAGCAGTCAGCTTACCTGGGATGAGCAGTTCTTC
NA	TRBV7-9	TRBJ1-1	NA	CASSLEALGTYTEAFF	TGTGCCAGCAGCTTAGAGGCGCTCGGAACGTACACTGAAGCTTTCTTT
TRBD1	TRBV13	TRBJ1-1	NA	CASSSRTGMNTEAFF	TGTGCCAGCAGCTCTAGGACAGGGATGAACACTGAAGCTTTCTTT
NA	TRBV9	TRBJ2-3	NA	CASSVGASTKSTDTQYF	TGTGCCAGCAGCGTAGGGGCCAGCACCAAAAGCACAGATACGCAGTATTTT
TRBD1	TRBV9	TRBJ1-1	NA	CASSGTGDTEAFF	TGTGCCAGCAGTGGGACAGGAGACACTGAAGCTTTCTTT